Below are 3 T cell receptor beta chains sequenced from a single sample in a study of cytomegalovirus exposure and HLA in healthy donors. Sequencing used immunoSEQ multiplex PCR; TCRdb keeps in-frame clones, though not all of them. The sample yields about 340,000 clones, 86% seen once. Source material: PBMCs. The receptors were sampled from a woman under 30 in good health and CMV-seronegative.

CDR3 amino acids: CASSQEASGRTEQYF. The DNA of the CDR3 is TGTGCCAGCAGCCAAGAGGCTAGCGGGAGGACCGAGCAGTACTTC. This chain connects TRBV7-9 to TRBJ2-7; 11 bases fit TRBD2. The germline V gene has CDR1 SEHNR and CDR2 FQNEAQ (reference sequence). CDR3 size: 15 residues. V was clipped by 5 bases and J by 6 bases; unmatched bases: 9.

In its sample, this clone was seen a few times. The chain carries TRBV28 and TRBJ2-7; 8 bases agree with TRBD1. Looked up from germline, CDR1 is MDHEN and CDR2 is SYDVKM. Losses at the gene ends were 5 bases for V and 0 bases for J; bases not matched to a gene: 6. This CDR3 is 15 amino acids long. CDR3 in DNA: TGTGCCAGCAGTCTCCCGACAGGGGCCTCCTACGAGCAGTACTTC. Translation gives CASSLPTGASYEQYF.

V is TRBV29-1 and J is TRBJ2-3, with a possible D match to TRBD2 (5 bases). CDR3 length: 13 amino acids. Trimming took off 6 bases at V and 2 bases at J, with 12 bases between the two ends. CDR1 SQVTM and CDR2 ANQGSEA come from the germline V gene. CDR3 sequence (DNA): TGCAGCGTCGGACTCCCTCTCACAGATACGCAGTATTTT. The encoded protein is CSVGLPLTDTQYF.